A selection of T cell receptor beta chains follows, all from one sample in a study of blood T cell repertoires in COVID-19. Libraries were prepared by immunoSEQ multiplex PCR; TCRdb keeps only in-frame clonotypes and omits some of them. The sample carries about 89,000 clones, 88% recorded once. The source material was peripheral blood. These receptors were taken from a man aged 60 to 75 with acute or convalescent COVID-19. Both conserved end residues are part of each CDR3. D genes are given only for firm matches. Size is stated for part of the rows, as once, few or many counts, or as a class when the clone is expanded.

V gene	J gene	clone size	D gene	CDR3 DNA	CDR3 protein
TRBV4-1	TRBJ1-3	.	.	TGCGCCAGCAGCCATCCTGGGGCCGAAAACACCATATATTTT	CASSHPGAENTIYF
TRBV7-2	TRBJ2-7	.	TRBD2	TGTGCCAGCAGCTTAAGAGCGGGACCCTCCTACGAGCAGTACTTC	CASSLRAGPSYEQYF
TRBV7-3	TRBJ1-5	.	TRBD1	TGTGCCAGCAGTCAAAGTGACACAGGGGTTGGCAATCAGCCCCAGCATTTT	CASSQSDTGVGNQPQHF
TRBV19	TRBJ2-2	.	TRBD1	TGTGCCAGTAGGGGACAGACGAACACCGGGGAGCTGTTTTTT	CASRGQTNTGELFF
TRBV5-1	TRBJ1-2	.	.	TGCGCCAGCAGCTTGGGGTCTAGCTATGGCTACACCTTC	CASSLGSSYGYTF
TRBV6-5	TRBJ1-6	.	.	TGTGCCAGCAGTTGGCGACAGGCGTATAATTCACCCCTCCACTTT	CASSWRQAYNSPLHF
TRBV6-5	TRBJ2-5	.	TRBD2	TGTGCCAGCAGTTACGGGATTAGCGGGGGGGCGTTGACCCAGTACTTC	CASSYGISGGALTQYF
TRBV10-3	TRBJ2-7	.	TRBD2	TGTGCCATCAGCCCAATCGCTAGCGGCGCCTACGAGCAGTACTTC	CAISPIASGAYEQYF
TRBV19	TRBJ2-2	.	TRBD2	TGTGCCAGTAGTATCAGCGGGGGGGCCCCCGGGGAGCTGTTTTTT	CASSISGGAPGELFF
TRBV19	TRBJ2-1	few	TRBD2	TGTGCCAGTAGTAGGACTAGCGGCAACACAAACAATGAGCAGTTCTTC	CASSRTSGNTNNEQFF
TRBV5-1	TRBJ2-2	.	TRBD1	TGCGCCAGCAGCCACGACAGGGACGGGGAGCTGTTTTTT	CASSHDRDGELFF
TRBV6-2/TRBV6-3	TRBJ2-5	.	.	TGTGCCAGCAGTTACTACAAGAGGGGGCAAGAGACCCAGTACTTC	CASSYYKRGQETQYF
TRBV30	TRBJ2-3	.	TRBD2	TGTGCCTGCCTCTCCGGGACTAGTATAACAGATACGCAGTATTTT	CACLSGTSITDTQYF
TRBV29-1	TRBJ1-2	few	.	TGCAGCGTTGAAGATCGAGGTGGCTACACCTTC	CSVEDRGGYTF
TRBV6-5	TRBJ2-7	.	.	TGTGCCAGCCGGCGAGTAGCGGCGTTCTACGAGCAGTACTTC	CASRRVAAFYEQYF
TRBV5-6	TRBJ2-7	.	.	TGTGCCAGCAGCTTAGAATTCCGGTCCTACGAGCAGTACTTC	CASSLEFRSYEQYF
TRBV30	TRBJ1-1	.	.	TGTGCCGGCTGCAGGCTCGAGGGGGCTGAAGCTTTCTTT	CAGCRLEGAEAFF
TRBV21-1	TRBJ2-1	.	.	TGTGCCAGCAATAATAGCGGCAGTAGCTCCTACAATGAGCAGTTCTTC	CASNNSGSSSYNEQFF
TRBV18	TRBJ2-5	.	.	TGTGCCAGCTCACCTCCCCCATGGGCGGGGGCCGGGGCTACGCAAGAGACCCAGTACTTC	CASSPPPWAGAGATQETQYF
TRBV6-2/TRBV6-3	TRBJ2-5	.	TRBD2	TGTGCCAGCAGTTTAACGGGAGGGGGAGAGACCCAGTACTTC	CASSLTGGGETQYF
TRBV25-1	TRBJ1-2	.	.	TGTGCCAGCAGTATGCAGGGGAGCGGTGGCTACACCTTC	CASSMQGSGGYTF
TRBV9	TRBJ1-1	.	TRBD1	TGTGCCAGCAGCGTAGATGCAGGGGGCCTTACTGAAGCTTTCTTT	CASSVDAGGLTEAFF
TRBV29-1	TRBJ2-7	.	.	TGCAGCGTTGAGGGGGCCGGCGAGCAGTACTTC	CSVEGAGEQYF
TRBV4-2	TRBJ2-5	.	TRBD2	TGTGCCAGCAGCCCGGGGGATAGCGGGAGTGCTAAGACCCAGTACTTC	CASSPGDSGSAKTQYF
TRBV2	TRBJ2-3	.	.	TGTGCCAGCAGTGAACTCCCGGGGTGGGACACAGATACGCAGTATTTT	CASSELPGWDTDTQYF
TRBV19	TRBJ1-6	.	.	TGTGCCAGTAGTACCCGCCAGGGTAATTCACCCCTCCACTTT	CASSTRQGNSPLHF
TRBV6-1	TRBJ2-3	.	.	TGTGCCAGCAGTGAAACAGGGAGGGGCACAGATACGCAGTATTTT	CASSETGRGTDTQYF
TRBV5-4	TRBJ2-3	.	.	TGTGCCAGCAGCAACTCGGGGAGAGGACGCACAGATACGCAGTATTTT	CASSNSGRGRTDTQYF
TRBV4-1	TRBJ1-5	.	TRBD1	TGCGCCAGCAGCCAAGTTGGAGGGACAGTGAATCAGCCCCAGCATTTT	CASSQVGGTVNQPQHF
TRBV10-3	TRBJ2-2	.	.	TGTGCCATCGGATTTCGACTAAACACCGGGGAGCTGTTTTTT	CAIGFRLNTGELFF
TRBV2	TRBJ1-1	.	.	TGTGCCAGCAGTGGACAGGATTACACTGAAGCTTTCTTT	CASSGQDYTEAFF
TRBV15	TRBJ2-7	.	TRBD2	TGTGCCACCAGCAGAAAACGAGGACTAGCGGGGGAGCGCTACGAGCAGTACTTC	CATSRKRGLAGERYEQYF
TRBV10-3	TRBJ1-5	.	TRBD1	TGTGCCAGCAGGACAGGGGATCAGCCCCAGCATTTT	CASRTGDQPQHF
TRBV9	TRBJ2-1	.	TRBD2	TGTGCCAGCAGCGTCCTAGCGGGGACCCGGGGGGAGCAGTTCTTC	CASSVLAGTRGEQFF
TRBV5-6	TRBJ1-2	.	TRBD1	TGTGCCAGCAGCTTGGAGTATGGGACAGTGGTTGTCGGCTACACCTTC	CASSLEYGTVVVGYTF
TRBV19	TRBJ2-1	.	TRBD2	TGTGCCAGTAGTATCCGCGGACTAGACTACAATGAGCAGTTCTTC	CASSIRGLDYNEQFF
TRBV19	TRBJ1-6	.	.	TGTGCCAGTAGCGGGTCCATCTCACCCCTCCACTTT	CASSGSISPLHF
TRBV9	TRBJ2-2	.	TRBD2	TGTGCCAGCGCTCCGGGACTAGCTTACACCGGGGAGCTGTTTTTT	CASAPGLAYTGELFF
TRBV29-1	TRBJ2-3	.	.	TGCAGCGTCGGAAGGACAGCGCACACAAAAGATACGCAGTATTTT	CSVGRTAHTKDTQYF
TRBV5-4	TRBJ1-4	.	.	TGTGCCAGCAGCTTGGCCGTGAGCGGGAGGCGGGAAAAACTGTTTTTT	CASSLAVSGRREKLFF
TRBV10-3	TRBJ2-1	.	TRBD2	TGTGCCACCGGGACTAGCGGGGGCGATGAGCAGTTCTTC	CATGTSGGDEQFF
TRBV12-3/TRBV12-4	TRBJ2-3	.	.	TGTGCCAGCAGTTTAAGCCGCGATACGCAGTATTTT	CASSLSRDTQYF